The 12 T cell receptor beta chains reported below all come from one sample, sequenced in a study of cytomegalovirus exposure and HLA in healthy donors. The PCR had 60 Vbeta and 13 Jbeta primers. Assay: immunoSEQ multiplex PCR; the TCRdb copy retains only in-frame clones and omits some. Found here are 140,000 to 150,000 clones, 75% to 85% of them singletons; the top ten hold roughly 4.7%. Sequencing was carried out using PBMCs. These receptors originate from a man between 35 and 55 years old in good health and CMV-seronegative.

This rearrangement joins TRBV5-5 to TRBJ1-3; possible D gene TRBD1, 5 bases. The CDR3 covers 15 residues. V was shortened by 3 bases and J by 0 bases, with 10 bases between the two germline ends. The V gene's germline CDR1 is SGHKS and CDR2 YYEKEE (reference sequence). The CDR3 nucleotides read TGTGCCAGCAGCTCGCGGGACTTCTCTGGAAACACCATATATTTT. It specifies CASSSRDFSGNTIYF.

The rearrangement joins TRBV29-1 to TRBJ1-6; 9 bases are a match to TRBD1. This CDR3 region has 14 residues. Germline CDR1 SQVTM, CDR2 ANQGSEA. J lost 5 bases, V lost 5 bases, and 4 bases had no gene match. The CDR3 is CSVQGDRDNSPLHF. DNA for the CDR3: TGCAGCGTTCAGGGGGACAGGGATAATTCACCCCTCCACTTT.

The chain has TRBV6-6 and TRBJ1-2, with 7 bases matching TRBD1. Looked up from germline, CDR1 is MNHNY and CDR2 is SVGAGI (reference sequence). The J segment lost 8 bases and the V segment lost 0 bases, leaving 12 bases of the junction unmatched. The CDR3 extends over 16 amino acids. DNA of the CDR3: TGTGCCAGCAGTTACTCTGGAGGGACAGCAGTGGGCGGCTACACCTTC. Translation gives CASSYSGGTAVGGYTF.

Only one count was recorded for this clone. The chain has TRBV6-1 and TRBJ2-3, with TRBD1 identical over 10 bases. The CDR3 length is 15 residues. The germline CDR1 and CDR2 sequences are MNHNS and SASEGT. Trimming cost V 7 bases and J 4 bases; bases outside gene matches: 8. In DNA form, the CDR3 reads TGTGCCAGCAAAAACCGGGACAGGGGCGCAGATACGCAGTATTTT. Translating gives CASKNRDRGADTQYF.

The rearrangement uses TRBV6-1 and TRBJ1-5, with TRBD1 as a possible D gene (5 bases). CDR3 length: 15 residues. Germline CDR1 reads MNHNS; CDR2 reads SASEGT. V gave up 4 bases and J gave up 0 bases, with 10 bases separating them. DNA for the CDR3: TGTGCCAGCAGTGGGGCAGGGTTTAGCAATCAGCCCCAGCATTTT. Amino acids: CASSGAGFSNQPQHF.

The genes are TRBV30 and TRBJ2-3; 15 nucleotides align to TRBD2. The germline gives CDR1 GTSNPN, CDR2 SVGIG (reference sequence). The CDR3 is 18 residues long. J was trimmed by 3 bases and V by 2 bases; bases with no gene match: 9. The chain's CDR3 is CAWSWGGGTSGGTDTQYF. In DNA, the CDR3 is TGTGCCTGGAGTTGGGGGGGTGGGACTAGCGGGGGGACAGATACGCAGTATTTT.

The V call is TRBV28, the J call TRBJ2-7; 9 bases line up with TRBD1. This CDR3 contains 14 residues. The germline V gene encodes CDR1 MDHEN and CDR2 SYDVKM. V was clipped by 10 bases and J by 0 bases; unmatched bases: 7. The CDR3 spells CATGQGLHSYEQYF. In nucleotides, the CDR3 is TGTGCCACGGGACAGGGCCTACACTCCTACGAGCAGTACTTC. Using reference TRBV28 and TRBJ2-7 for the parts outside the CDR3, the full variable domain is DVKVTQSSRYLVKRTGEKVFLECVQDMDHENMFWYRQDPGLGLRLIYFSYDVKMKEKGDIPEGYSVSREKKERFSLILESASTNQTSMYLCATGQGLHSYEQYFGPGTRLTVT.

V usage is TRBV14 and J usage is TRBJ2-1; the D gene is possibly TRBD2 (5 bases). The CDR3 runs to 15 residues. Germline V gene sequence: CDR1 SGHDN, CDR2 FVKESK. V lost 1 base to trimming and J lost 10 bases, with 17 bases between them. CDR3 residues: CASSQVEVGLAEQFF. The CDR3 nucleotides are TGTGCCAGCAGCCAAGTGGAAGTCGGGCTAGCAGAGCAGTTCTTC.

This chain connects TRBV15 to TRBJ1-6; 7 bases are shared with TRBD1. The CDR3 covers 15 residues. The ends lost 0 bases at V and 10 bases at J; junction bases unmatched: 6. Germline CDR1 LNHNV, CDR2 YYDKDF (reference sequence). The CDR3 sequence is CATSRERQGDSPLHF. The DNA of the CDR3 is TGTGCCACCAGCAGAGAAAGACAGGGTGACTCACCCCTCCACTTT.

The J gene is TRBJ2-5, the V gene TRBV5-4; 7 bases fit TRBD2. The CDR3 is 15 amino acids. The V gene's germline CDR1 is SGHNT and CDR2 YYREEE (reference sequence). V dropped 2 bases and J dropped 3; count of bases not matched to a gene: 7. CDR3 residues: CASSFGGIGKETQYF. CDR3 bases: TGTGCCAGCAGCTTCGGGGGGATCGGGAAAGAGACCCAGTACTTC.

This chain joins TRBV7-2 and TRBJ1-1; D gene unclear. Trimming cost V 2 bases and J 1 base, with 11 bases left between them. Germline loops: CDR1 SGHTA, CDR2 FQGNSA. CDR3 size: 15 residues. The CDR3 nucleotides are TGTGCCAGCAGCTTAATCCAGGCGGGGAACACTGAAGCTTTCTTT. Translating gives CASSLIQAGNTEAFF.

The chain recombines TRBV5-4 with TRBJ2-2, with 13 bases identical to TRBD2. This CDR3 is built from 17 residues. Germline-derived CDR1 and CDR2 are SGHNT and YYREEE (reference sequence). Trimming took 0 bases from V and 5 from J; bases not matched to a gene: 4. CDR3 in amino acids: CASSLGLAGGGTGELFF. For the CDR3, the DNA is TGTGCCAGCAGCTTGGGACTAGCGGGGGGCGGGACCGGGGAGCTGTTTTTT.